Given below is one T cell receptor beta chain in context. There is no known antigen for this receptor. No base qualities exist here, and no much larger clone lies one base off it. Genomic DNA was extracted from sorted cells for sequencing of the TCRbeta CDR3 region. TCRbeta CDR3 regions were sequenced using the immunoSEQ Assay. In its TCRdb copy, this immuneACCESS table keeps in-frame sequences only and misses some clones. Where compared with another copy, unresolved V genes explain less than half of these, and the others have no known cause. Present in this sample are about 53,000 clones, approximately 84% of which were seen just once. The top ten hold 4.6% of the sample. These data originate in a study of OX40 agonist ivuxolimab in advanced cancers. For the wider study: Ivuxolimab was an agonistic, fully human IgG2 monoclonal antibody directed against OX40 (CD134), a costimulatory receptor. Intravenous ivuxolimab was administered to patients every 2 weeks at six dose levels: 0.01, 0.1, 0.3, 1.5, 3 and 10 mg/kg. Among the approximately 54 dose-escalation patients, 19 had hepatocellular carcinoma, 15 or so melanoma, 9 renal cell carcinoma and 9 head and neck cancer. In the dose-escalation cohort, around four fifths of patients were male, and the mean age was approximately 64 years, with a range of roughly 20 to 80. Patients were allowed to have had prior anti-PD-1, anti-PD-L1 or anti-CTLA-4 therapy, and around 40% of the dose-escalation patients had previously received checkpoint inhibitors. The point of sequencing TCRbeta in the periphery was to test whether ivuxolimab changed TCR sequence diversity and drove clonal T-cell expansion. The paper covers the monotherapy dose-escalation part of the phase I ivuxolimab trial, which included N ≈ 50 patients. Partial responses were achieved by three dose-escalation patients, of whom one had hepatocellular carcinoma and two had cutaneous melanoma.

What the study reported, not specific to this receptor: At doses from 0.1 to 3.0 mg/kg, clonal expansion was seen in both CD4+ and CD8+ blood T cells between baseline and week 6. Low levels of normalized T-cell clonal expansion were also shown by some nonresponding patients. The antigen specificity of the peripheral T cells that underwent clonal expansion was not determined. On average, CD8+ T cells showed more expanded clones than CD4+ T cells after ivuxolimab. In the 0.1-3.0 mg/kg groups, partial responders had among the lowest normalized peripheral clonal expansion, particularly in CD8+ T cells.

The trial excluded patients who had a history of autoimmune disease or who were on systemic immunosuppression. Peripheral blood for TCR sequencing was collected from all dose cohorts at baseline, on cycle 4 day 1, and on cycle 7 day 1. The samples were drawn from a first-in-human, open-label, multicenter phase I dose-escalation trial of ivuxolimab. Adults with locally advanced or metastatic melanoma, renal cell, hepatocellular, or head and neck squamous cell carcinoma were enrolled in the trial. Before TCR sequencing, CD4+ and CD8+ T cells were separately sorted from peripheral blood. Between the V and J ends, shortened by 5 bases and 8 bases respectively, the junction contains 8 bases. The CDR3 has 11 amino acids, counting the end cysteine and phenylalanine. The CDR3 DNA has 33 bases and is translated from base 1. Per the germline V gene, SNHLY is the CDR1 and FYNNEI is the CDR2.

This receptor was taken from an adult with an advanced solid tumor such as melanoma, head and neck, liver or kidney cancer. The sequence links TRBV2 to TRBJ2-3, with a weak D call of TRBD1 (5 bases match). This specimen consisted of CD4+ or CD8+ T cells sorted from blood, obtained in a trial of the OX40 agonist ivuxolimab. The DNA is TGTGCCAGCAGTAGACAGTTTACGCAGTATTTT. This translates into CASSRQFTQYF.